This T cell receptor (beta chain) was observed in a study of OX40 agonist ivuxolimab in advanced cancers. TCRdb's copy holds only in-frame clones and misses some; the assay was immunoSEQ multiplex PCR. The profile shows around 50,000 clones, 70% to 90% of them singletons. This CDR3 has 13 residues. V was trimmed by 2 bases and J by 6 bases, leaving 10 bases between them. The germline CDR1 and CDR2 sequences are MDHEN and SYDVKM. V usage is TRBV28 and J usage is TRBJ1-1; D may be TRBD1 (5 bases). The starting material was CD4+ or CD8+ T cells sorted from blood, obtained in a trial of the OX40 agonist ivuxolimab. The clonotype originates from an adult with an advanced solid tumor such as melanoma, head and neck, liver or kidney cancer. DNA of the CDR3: TGTGCCAGCAGTTTAGGGGGGATGGCTGAAGCTTTCTTT. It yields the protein CASSLGGMAEAFF.